A single sample is the source of the 29 T cell receptor beta chains below, sequenced in a study of shared clonotypes between healthy human individuals (dated by TCRdb to the early 2020s). Library preparation was by the immunoSEQ multiplex PCR assay. TCRdb mirrors the immuneACCESS table, restricted to in-frame sequences. Some clones are absent from its copies; in checked studies, under half trace to an unresolved V gene, and the reason for the others is unknown. Within this sample are about 2.4 million clones, with more than 85% of them counted one time only. Jointly, the top ten make up around 0.37% of the sample. Input material: naive CD4+ T cells from PBMCs. The label giving this sample's cell subset or site can be read as: CD45RA+ positively selected. The receptors were sampled from a man between 18 and 29 years old in good health. Some clones in this sample may be carry-over from other donors' samples.

The chain recombines TRBV30 with TRBJ2-7; 7 bases are shared with TRBD2. CDR1 and CDR2 (germline): GTSNPN, SVGIG (reference sequence). This CDR3 contains 16 residues. The trim removed 4 bases at V and 0 bases at J, leaving 12 bases unmatched. As DNA, the CDR3 is TGTGCCTGGACCTGGGGGGGACGGGGTTCCTCCTACGAGCAGTACTTC. Translation gives CAWTWGGRGSSYEQYF.

Comments on this clone: Other DNA sequences in this specimen translate into the identical CDR3. The chain uses TRBV19 and TRBJ2-1; 9 nucleotides align to TRBD2. Germline V gene lookup returns CDR1 LNHDA and CDR2 SQIVND (reference sequence). This CDR3 contains 14 residues. After removal of 5 bases from V and 7 bases from J, the junction contained 6 bases not matched to a gene. CDR3 loop: CASSPRGRVNEQFF. Here the CDR3 DNA reads TGTGCCAGTAGTCCTCGCGGGAGGGTAAATGAGCAGTTCTTC.

V gene TRBV28 combines with J gene TRBJ1-1, with 9 nucleotides matching TRBD1. Germline lookup yields CDR1 MDHEN and CDR2 SYDVKM. This CDR3 is 14 amino acids long. V lost 5 bases and J lost 6; bases outside the gene matches: 7. CDR3 protein: CASSAGQGLPEAFF. The CDR3 nucleotides read TGTGCCAGCAGTGCCGGACAGGGGCTCCCTGAAGCTTTCTTT.

The chain has TRBV9 and TRBJ2-3, with 8 bases identical to TRBD2. Germline CDR1 reads SGDLS; CDR2 reads YYNGEE. The J segment lost 3 bases and the V segment lost 6 bases, leaving 9 bases of the junction unmatched. The CDR3 covers 15 residues. The CDR3, as DNA: TGTGCCAGCACCGTTTTAGCGGGACGTACAGATACGCAGTATTTT. The encoded protein is CASTVLAGRTDTQYF.

This chain uses TRBV28 with TRBJ1-2; TRBD1 matches at 8 bases. V was clipped by 5 bases and J by 4 bases; unmatched bases: 3. Germline loops: CDR1 MDHEN, CDR2 SYDVKM. The CDR3 sequence is 13 residues long. The CDR3 here is CASSEQGAYGYTF. The CDR3 DNA follows: TGTGCCAGCAGTGAGCAGGGGGCCTATGGCTACACCTTC.

The rearrangement uses TRBV6-1 and TRBJ2-3; D is perhaps TRBD1 or TRBD2 (5 bases each). Germline lookup yields CDR1 MNHNS and CDR2 SASEGT. The CDR3 is 15 amino acids. Trimming pared 3 bases from V and 5 bases from J, leaving 15 bases between. This CDR3 is CASSEQGLGGDTQYF. DNA of the CDR3: TGTGCCAGCAGTGAGCAGGGATTAGGAGGAGATACGCAGTATTTT.

V usage is TRBV6-5 and J usage is TRBJ1-6; unclear D gene. The CDR3 has 14 residues. V lost 6 bases to trimming and J lost 9 bases, with 15 bases between them. The V gene's germline CDR1 is MNHEY and CDR2 SVGAGI. CDR3 sequence: CASRPKTLTSPLHF. CDR3 nucleotide sequence: TGTGCCAGCAGGCCGAAAACCCTAACTTCACCCCTCCACTTT.

The genes are TRBV14 and TRBJ2-2; 7 bases align to TRBD1. CDR1 is SGHDN, CDR2 FVKESK, per germline. The CDR3 runs to 17 residues. J gave up 4 bases and V 3 bases, and 11 bases lay outside the gene matches. The CDR3 spells CASSQKQGLLSTGELFF. As DNA, the CDR3 is TGTGCCAGCAGCCAGAAACAGGGGCTACTATCCACCGGGGAGCTGTTTTTT. The variable domain in full, with the rest retrieved from reference TRBV14 and TRBJ2-2, is EAGVTQFPSHSVIEKGQTVTLRCDPISGHDNLYWYRRVMGKEIKFLLHFVKESKQDESGMPNNRFLAERTGGTYSTLKVQPAELEDSGVYFCASSQKQGLLSTGELFFGEGSRLTVL.

V and J are TRBV28 and TRBJ2-5; unclear D gene. The CDR3 extends over 11 amino acids. The V end was cut by 11 bases, the J end by 1 base, with 8 bases between. Germline-derived CDR1 and CDR2 are MDHEN and SYDVKM. The DNA of the CDR3 is TGTGCCGCGTCGAGCCAAGAGACCCAGTACTTC. Translated: CAASSQETQYF.

CDR3 sequence reads: CASSEAIRTYSEQYF. The CDR3 bases are TGTGCCAGCAGTGAAGCAATCAGGACATACAGCGAGCAGTACTTC. The chain combines TRBV6-1 with TRBJ2-7; possible D gene TRBD1, 5 bases. From germline, CDR1 is MNHNS and CDR2 SASEGT. This CDR3 is built from 15 residues. Trimming cost V 0 bases and J 6 bases, with 15 bases left between them.

This clone appeared once. J is TRBJ2-5 and V is TRBV5-4, with 10 positions matching TRBD2. CDR1 is SGHNT and CDR2 is YYREEE in the germline V gene (reference sequence). CDR3 length: 15 residues. The junction had 5 bases not matched to a gene; V was cut back by 1 base and J by 5 bases. The chain's CDR3 is CASSLSLAGAETQYF. CDR3 nucleotides: TGTGCCAGCAGCTTGAGTCTAGCGGGGGCCGAGACCCAGTACTTC.

The count of this clone is one. The genes are TRBV5-1 and TRBJ1-4; a possible D gene is TRBD1 (5 bases). Per the germline V gene, CDR1 is SGHRS and CDR2 is YFSETQ. The CDR3 runs 15 residues. V lost 4 bases, J lost 0 bases, and 10 bases lay in between. The CDR3 region has the DNA TGCGCCAGCAGCCCGGCGACAGCAACTAATGAAAAACTGTTTTTT. Residues: CASSPATATNEKLFF.

V usage is TRBV28 and J usage is TRBJ1-5; D is unresolved. Trimming removed 1 base from V and 1 base from J, with 17 bases in between. This CDR3 comprises 18 residues. Germline V gene sequence: CDR1 MDHEN, CDR2 SYDVKM. The CDR3 DNA follows: TGTGCCAGCAGTTTATCCCCACTCTCAGCAGAGAGCAATCAGCCCCAGCATTTT. Its protein is CASSLSPLSAESNQPQHF.

CDR3 nucleotides: TGTGCCAGCAGCGTAGGGGGTGGTGGGAAACCTAGCAATCAGCCCCAGCATTTT. As protein: CASSVGGGGKPSNQPQHF. The V and J genes are TRBV9 and TRBJ1-5; D not resolved. The CDR3 is 18 amino acids. The germline CDR1 and CDR2 sequences are SGDLS and YYNGEE. Trimming took 0 bases from V and 0 from J, leaving 16 bases between them.

The V call is TRBV6-1, the J call TRBJ2-7; perhaps TRBD1 as D (5 bases). The CDR3 extends over 14 amino acids. Trimming took 3 bases from V and 3 from J, leaving 12 bases between them. Germline V gene data show CDR1 as MNHNS and CDR2 as SASEGT. The CDR3 is CASSDRPRVYEQYF. The CDR3 DNA reads TGTGCCAGCAGTGATCGGCCCAGGGTCTACGAGCAGTACTTC.

The chain recombines TRBV25-1 with TRBJ2-2; D remains ambiguous. The CDR3 is made up of 14 amino acids. The ends were cut back, 1 base at V and 7 bases at J, with 10 bases in the middle. Germline V lookup: CDR1 MGHDK, CDR2 SYGVNS. CDR3 DNA sequence: TGTGCCAGCAGTGAATCTGGGTTGGGCGGGGAGCTGTTTTTT. It encodes CASSESGLGGELFF.

V gene TRBV5-1 combines with J gene TRBJ2-1, with 8 bases lining up with TRBD2. J lost 5 bases, V lost 4 bases, and 14 bases had no gene match. The germline V gene has CDR1 SGHRS and CDR2 YFSETQ. This CDR3 is 17 amino acids long. As DNA, the CDR3 is TGCGCCAGCAGCCTGCCATCCTTAGCGGGGTTCGACAATGAGCAGTTCTTC. Protein product: CASSLPSLAGFDNEQFF.

The V call is TRBV4-1, the J call TRBJ2-5, with 7 bases fitting TRBD2. This CDR3 region has 16 residues. From germline, CDR1 is MGHRA and CDR2 YSYEKL. V dropped 0 bases and J dropped 5; count of bases not matched to a gene: 9. The CDR3 loop is CASSQDGGRAVETQYF. In DNA, the CDR3 is TGCGCCAGCAGCCAAGATGGAGGGAGGGCCGTGGAGACCCAGTACTTC.

This chain links TRBV10-3 with TRBJ2-7, with D perhaps TRBD1 (6 bases). The ends were cut back, 10 bases at V and 2 bases at J, with 12 bases in the middle. The CDR3 extends over 12 amino acids. Germline V gene data show CDR1 as ENHRY and CDR2 as SYGVKD. CDR3 loop: CASRDNAYEQYF. The CDR3, as DNA: TGTGCCAGCCGGGACAATGCCTACGAGCAGTACTTC.

This clone was recorded a few times. The chain couples TRBV14 to TRBJ1-1; D is undetermined. In germline, CDR1 is SGHDN, CDR2 FVKESK. Trimming removed 4 bases from V and 0 bases from J, with 6 bases in between. The CDR3 runs 13 residues. CDR3 sequence (DNA): TGTGCCAGCAGCCGGACGGTGAACACTGAAGCTTTCTTT. Translated: CASSRTVNTEAFF.

The V call is TRBV30, the J call TRBJ1-5; 7 bases are a match to TRBD1. This CDR3 is 17 amino acids long. Germline V CDR1 and CDR2: GTSNPN, SVGIG (reference sequence). With V trimmed by 0 bases and J by 0 bases, 8 bases remained unmatched. The DNA for the CDR3 is TGTGCCTGGAGTGTGTCCCGGGACAGCTATAGCAATCAGCCCCAGCATTTT. Encoded protein: CAWSVSRDSYSNQPQHF.

This chain connects TRBV2 to TRBJ2-3, with TRBD1 matching 8 bases. Germline-derived CDR1 and CDR2 are SNHLY and FYNNEI. The CDR3 is 14 amino acids. V dropped 7 bases and J dropped 6; count of bases not matched to a gene: 9. CDR3 DNA: TGTGCCAGCATCACGGACAGGGTGGCGGATACGCAGTATTTT. Translating it yields CASITDRVADTQYF.

The chain links TRBV5-4 to TRBJ2-2; 8 bases are a match to TRBD2. The CDR3 covers 15 residues. Germline V lookup: CDR1 SGHNT, CDR2 YYREEE (reference sequence). Trimming at V came to 4 bases and at J to 9 bases, leaving 11 bases not matched to a gene. CDR3 amino acids: CASSTLSGGARELFF. CDR3 DNA: TGTGCCAGCAGCACTCTTTCGGGAGGGGCCCGGGAGCTGTTTTTT.

This clone occurred a few times. The CDR3 DNA reads as TGTGCCAGCAGCTTGAGTAGTAGCAATCAGCCCCAGCATTTT. It specifies CASSLSSSNQPQHF. The chain recombines TRBV7-2 with TRBJ1-5; D gene uncertain. The CDR3 consists of 14 residues. Trimming removed 3 bases at V and 0 bases at J, with 6 bases between. CDR1 is SGHTA and CDR2 is FQGNSA in the germline V gene.

The CDR3 is CASSRGGAGSNQPQHF. The CDR3 DNA reads as TGTGCCAGCAGCCGGGGGGGCGCGGGGAGCAATCAGCCCCAGCATTTT. The J gene is TRBJ1-5, the V gene TRBV28, with a possible D match to TRBD1 (6 bases). Per germline, CDR1 MDHEN and CDR2 SYDVKM. V dropped 6 bases and J dropped 1 base, with 16 bases sitting between them. The CDR3 loop spans 16 amino acids. The variable domain in full, with the rest retrieved from reference TRBV28 and TRBJ1-5, is DVKVTQSSRYLVKRTGEKVFLECVQDMDHENMFWYRQDPGLGLRLIYFSYDVKMKEKGDIPEGYSVSREKKERFSLILESASTNQTSMYLCASSRGGAGSNQPQHFGDGTRLSIL.

CDR3 in DNA: TGTGCCACCAGCAGAAGGACAGTTTCGGCCAAAAACATTCAGTACTTC. Its translation: CATSRRTVSAKNIQYF. This sequence joins TRBV15 and TRBJ2-4; a weak D match, TRBD1 (6 bases). V was trimmed by 2 bases and J by 1 base, leaving 12 bases between them. Per the germline V gene, CDR1 is LNHNV and CDR2 is YYDKDF (reference sequence). This CDR3 region has 16 residues.

The V and J genes are TRBV7-2 and TRBJ2-1, with 16 bases matching TRBD2. This CDR3 is 16 amino acids long. CDR1 SGHTA and CDR2 FQGNSA come from the germline V gene. The V gene end was trimmed by 2 bases and the J gene end by 7 bases; junction bases not matched to a gene: 2. The CDR3 region has the DNA TGTGCCAGCAGCTTACTGGGACTAGCGGGAGGGAATGAGCAGTTCTTC. This encodes CASSLLGLAGGNEQFF.

This CDR3 is CASSFRQVRDTQYF. CDR3 coding DNA: TGTGCCAGCAGCTTCCGGCAGGTCAGGGATACGCAGTATTTT. V usage is TRBV7-2 and J usage is TRBJ2-3; D is uncertain. This CDR3 contains 14 residues. Germline CDR1 is SGHTA and CDR2 is FQGNSA. V was pared by 3 bases and J by 6 bases, with 13 bases between.

The chain employs TRBV6-1 and TRBJ1-2; weak D call: TRBD1 (6 bases). CDR3 length: 13 residues. Germline V lookup: CDR1 MNHNS, CDR2 SASEGT. The ends were cut back, 4 bases at V and 4 bases at J, with 10 bases in the middle. The CDR3 loop reads CASSVNRVYGYTF. DNA of the CDR3: TGTGCCAGCAGTGTAAACAGGGTCTATGGCTACACCTTC.